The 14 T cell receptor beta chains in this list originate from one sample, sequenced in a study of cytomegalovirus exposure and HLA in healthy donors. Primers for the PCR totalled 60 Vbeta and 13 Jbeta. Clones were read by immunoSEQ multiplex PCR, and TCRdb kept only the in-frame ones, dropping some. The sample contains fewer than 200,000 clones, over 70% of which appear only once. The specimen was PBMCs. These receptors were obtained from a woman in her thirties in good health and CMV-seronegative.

The CDR3 nucleotides read TGTGCCAGCGACAGGGGCAATCAGCCCCAGCATTTT. Its protein product is CASDRGNQPQHF. V gene TRBV7-9 combines with J gene TRBJ1-5, with 7 bases aligning to TRBD1. The germline V gene has CDR1 SEHNR and CDR2 FQNEAQ (reference sequence). V lost 8 bases, J lost 2 bases, and 0 bases stayed unmatched. This CDR3 has 12 amino acids.

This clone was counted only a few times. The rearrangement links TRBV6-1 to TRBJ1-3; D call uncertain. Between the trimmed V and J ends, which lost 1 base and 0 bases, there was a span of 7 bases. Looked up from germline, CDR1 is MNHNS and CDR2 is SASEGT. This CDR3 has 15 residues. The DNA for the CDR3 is TGTGCCAGCAGTGAAGGATCGGGCTCTGGAAACACCATATATTTT. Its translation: CASSEGSGSGNTIYF.

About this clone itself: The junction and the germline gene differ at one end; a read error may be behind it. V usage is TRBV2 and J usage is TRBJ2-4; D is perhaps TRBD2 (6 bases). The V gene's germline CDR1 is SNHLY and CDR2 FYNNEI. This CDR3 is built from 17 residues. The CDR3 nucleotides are TGTGCCAGCAGTGAAGATTCGGCGATACTAGCCAAAAACAGTCAGTACTTC. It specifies CASSEDSAILAKNSQYF.

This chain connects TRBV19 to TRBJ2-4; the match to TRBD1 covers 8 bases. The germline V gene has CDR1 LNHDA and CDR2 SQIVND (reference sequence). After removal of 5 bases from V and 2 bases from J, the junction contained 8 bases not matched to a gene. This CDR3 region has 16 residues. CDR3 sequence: CASSVDWTGSKNIQYF. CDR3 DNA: TGTGCCAGTAGTGTGGACTGGACAGGGTCCAAAAACATTCAGTACTTC.

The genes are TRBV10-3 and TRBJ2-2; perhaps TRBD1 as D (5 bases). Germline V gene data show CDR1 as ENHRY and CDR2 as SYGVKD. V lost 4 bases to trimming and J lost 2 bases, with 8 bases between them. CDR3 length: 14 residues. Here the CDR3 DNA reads TGTGCCATCAGTGGCAGGGCTAACACCGGGGAGCTGTTTTTT. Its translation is CAISGRANTGELFF.

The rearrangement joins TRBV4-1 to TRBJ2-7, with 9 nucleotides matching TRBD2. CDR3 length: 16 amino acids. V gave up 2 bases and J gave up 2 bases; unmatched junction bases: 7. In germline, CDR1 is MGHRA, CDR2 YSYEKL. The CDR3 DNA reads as TGCGCCAGCAGCCAACCCAGCGGGGGGCCAACCTACGAGCAGTACTTC. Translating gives CASSQPSGGPTYEQYF.

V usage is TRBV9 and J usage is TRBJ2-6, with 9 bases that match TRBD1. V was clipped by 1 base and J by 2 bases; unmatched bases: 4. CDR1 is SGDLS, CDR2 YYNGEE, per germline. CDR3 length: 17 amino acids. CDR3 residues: CASSVKGTGTGANVLTF. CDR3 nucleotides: TGTGCCAGCAGCGTAAAGGGGACAGGGACTGGGGCCAACGTCCTGACTTTC.

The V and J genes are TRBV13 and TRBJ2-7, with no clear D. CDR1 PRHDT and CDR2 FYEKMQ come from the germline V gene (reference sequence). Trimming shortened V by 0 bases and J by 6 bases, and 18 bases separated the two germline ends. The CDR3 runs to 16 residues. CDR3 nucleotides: TGTGCCAGCAGCTTAGGAGACCGACGAGGTCCCGGCGAGCAGTACTTC. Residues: CASSLGDRRGPGEQYF. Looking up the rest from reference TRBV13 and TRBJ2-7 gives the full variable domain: AAGVIQSPRHLIKEKRETATLKCYPIPRHDTVYWYQQGPGQDPQFLISFYEKMQSDKGSIPDRFSAQQFSDYHSELNMSSLELGDSALYFCASSLGDRRGPGEQYFGPGTRLTVT.

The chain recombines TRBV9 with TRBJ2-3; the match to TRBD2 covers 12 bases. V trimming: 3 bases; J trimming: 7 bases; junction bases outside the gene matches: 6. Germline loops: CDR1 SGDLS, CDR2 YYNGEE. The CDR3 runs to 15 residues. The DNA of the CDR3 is TGTGCCAGCAGCGCGTCTAGCGGGGGGGCAAATACGCAGTATTTT. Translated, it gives CASSASSGGANTQYF.

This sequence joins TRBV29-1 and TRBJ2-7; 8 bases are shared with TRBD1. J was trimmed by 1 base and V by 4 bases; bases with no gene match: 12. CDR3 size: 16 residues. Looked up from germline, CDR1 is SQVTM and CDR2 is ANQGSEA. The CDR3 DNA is TGCAGCGTTGCCACCTTCCAGGGGGCGCGATCCTACGAGCAGTACTTC. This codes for CSVATFQGARSYEQYF.

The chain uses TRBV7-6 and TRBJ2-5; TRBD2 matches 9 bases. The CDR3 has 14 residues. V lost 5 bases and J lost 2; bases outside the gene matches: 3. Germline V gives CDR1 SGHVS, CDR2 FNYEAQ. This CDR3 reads CASSRLAEQETQYF. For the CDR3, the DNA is TGTGCCAGCAGCCGACTAGCGGAACAAGAGACCCAGTACTTC.

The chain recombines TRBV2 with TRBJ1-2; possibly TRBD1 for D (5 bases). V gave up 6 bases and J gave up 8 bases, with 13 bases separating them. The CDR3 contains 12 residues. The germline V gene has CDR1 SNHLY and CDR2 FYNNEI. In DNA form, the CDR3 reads TGTGCCAGCAGACAGGCTGGTAGGGGCTACACCTTC. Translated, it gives CASRQAGRGYTF. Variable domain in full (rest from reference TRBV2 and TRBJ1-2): EPEVTQTPSHQVTQMGQEVILRCVPISNHLYFYWYRQILGQKVEFLVSFYNNEISEKSEIFDDQFSVERPDGSNFTLKIRSTKLEDSAMYFCASRQAGRGYTFGSGTRLTVV.

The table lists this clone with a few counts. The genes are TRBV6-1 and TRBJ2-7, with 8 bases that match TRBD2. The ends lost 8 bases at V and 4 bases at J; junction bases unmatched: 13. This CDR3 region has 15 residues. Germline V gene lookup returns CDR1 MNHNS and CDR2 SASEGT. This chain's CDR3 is CASHSAGGPTYEQYF. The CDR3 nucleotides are TGTGCCAGCCATTCGGCGGGGGGACCCACTTACGAGCAGTACTTC.

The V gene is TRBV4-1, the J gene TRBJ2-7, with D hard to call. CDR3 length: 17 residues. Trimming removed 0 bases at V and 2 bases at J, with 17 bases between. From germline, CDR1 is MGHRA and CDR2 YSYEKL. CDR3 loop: CASSQDAESSRTYEQYF. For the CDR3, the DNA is TGCGCCAGCAGCCAAGATGCCGAGAGCTCTCGCACCTACGAGCAGTACTTC.